This T cell receptor (beta chain) emerged from a study of cytomegalovirus exposure and HLA in healthy donors. Points from the study as a whole: Several of the most significant clusters appeared, in a later analysis, to be linked to common viral pathogens.

This CDR3 spans 15 amino acids. Germline loops: CDR1 SGHTA, CDR2 FQGTGA. The V and J ends lost 5 bases and 1 base respectively, with 13 bases between them. To note about this clone: The antigen remains undetermined.

Primers for the PCR totalled 60 Vbeta and 13 Jbeta. Method: immunoSEQ multiplex PCR; TCRdb's copy keeps in-frame clones and lacks some. Of about 220,000 clones detected, approximately 88% appear once; the ten largest clones hold about 0.77%. This chain connects TRBV7-3 to TRBJ2-3, with D perhaps matching TRBD1 (5 bases). This clonotype was sampled from a boy younger than 10 in good health and CMV-seronegative. Sequencing used PBMCs. The CDR3 region is CASSAPDKGTDTQYF. In DNA form, the CDR3 reads TGTGCCAGCAGCGCCCCGGACAAAGGCACAGATACGCAGTATTTT. Using reference TRBV7-3 and TRBJ2-3 for the parts outside the CDR3, the full variable domain is GAGVSQTPSNKVTEKGKYVELRCDPISGHTALYWYRQSLGQGPEFLIYFQGTGAADDSGLPNDRFFAVRPEGSVSTLKIQRTERGDSAVYLCASSAPDKGTDTQYFGPGTRLTVL.